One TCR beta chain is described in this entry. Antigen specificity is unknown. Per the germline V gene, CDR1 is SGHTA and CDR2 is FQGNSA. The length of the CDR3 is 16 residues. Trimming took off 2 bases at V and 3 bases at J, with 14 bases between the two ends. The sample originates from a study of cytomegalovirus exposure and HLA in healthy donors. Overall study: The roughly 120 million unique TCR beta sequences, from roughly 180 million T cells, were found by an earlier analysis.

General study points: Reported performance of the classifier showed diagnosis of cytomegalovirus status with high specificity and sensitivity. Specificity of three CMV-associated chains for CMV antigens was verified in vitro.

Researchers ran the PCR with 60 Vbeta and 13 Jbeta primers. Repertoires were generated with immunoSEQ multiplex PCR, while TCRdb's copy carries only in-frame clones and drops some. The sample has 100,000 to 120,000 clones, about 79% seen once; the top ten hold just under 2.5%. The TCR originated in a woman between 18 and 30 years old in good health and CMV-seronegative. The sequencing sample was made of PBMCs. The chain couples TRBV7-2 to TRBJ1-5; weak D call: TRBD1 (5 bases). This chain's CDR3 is CASSLSGTEDNQPQHF. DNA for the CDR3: TGTGCCAGCAGCTTAAGCGGGACGGAGGACAATCAGCCCCAGCATTTT.